This TCR beta chain comes out of a study of T cells expressing NK-cell markers. Overall study context: In sorted CD3+CD56+NKG2C+, CD3+CD56+NKG2C- and CD3+CD56-NKG2C+ T cells, TCR beta repertoires were obtained. One of eight sequenced donors was HCMV-seronegative; the other seven were seropositive. Study observations and caveats: The CD3+CD56-NKG2C+ fraction was also led by these clonotypes in a handful of donors. Unclear, still, was the HCMV specificity of the expanded NKG2C+ T cell clones.

In regard to this clonotype: Its antigen remains unknown.

From its re-call of the 5' RACE reads, TCRdb lists each CDR3 protein once, without DNA. The table counts over 350,000 distinct CDR3 sequences; 9.5% to 12% lies in the top ten. Germline CDR1 reads MNHEY; CDR2 reads SVGEGT. The CDR3 has 22 amino acids. The chain carries TRBV6-2 or TRBV6-3 and TRBJ2-7; TCRdb proposes TRBD1, but this gene call is untestable without DNA. The clonotype was recovered from a woman in her fifties or sixties in good health. Sample: blood T cells: a sorted CD56 or NKG2C T cell subset, CD4+ or CD8+ T cells, or bulk PBMC T cells (not recorded which). CDR3 in amino acids: CASSFPGLHSLGSAEEYYEQYF.